The clone carrying this TCR beta chain was seen only a few times. The antigen is not known. The data are from a study of T cells in tuberculosis. About the research overall: A South African cohort included IGRA-negative adolescents, latently infected IGRA-positive adolescents and adults with active tuberculosis. Study-wide points: GEM motif frequencies gave over 55% accuracy; the GMM repertoire gave about 87%.

CDR3 length: 15 residues. V was trimmed by 3 bases and J by 5 bases, leaving 13 bases between them. Germline V gene sequence: CDR1 MNHEY, CDR2 SMNVEV (reference sequence). Indicated time point: new active TB diagnosis, blood taken before or within 7 days of starting treatment. HIV-seronegative South African adults aged 18 years or older had newly diagnosed active tuberculosis. Assay used: immunoSEQ multiplex PCR; TCRdb lists only in-frame clones, some missing. The sample records roughly 34,000 clones, 87% being singletons. The chain combines TRBV27 with TRBJ2-2; no reliable D call. The clonotype was recovered from an adult with tuberculosis. Source: PBMCs, taken at tuberculosis diagnosis. The CDR3 region has the DNA TGTGCCAGCAGTTTTGACCCCCCGCGGACCGGGGAGCTGTTTTTT. This sequence encodes CASSFDPPRTGELFF.